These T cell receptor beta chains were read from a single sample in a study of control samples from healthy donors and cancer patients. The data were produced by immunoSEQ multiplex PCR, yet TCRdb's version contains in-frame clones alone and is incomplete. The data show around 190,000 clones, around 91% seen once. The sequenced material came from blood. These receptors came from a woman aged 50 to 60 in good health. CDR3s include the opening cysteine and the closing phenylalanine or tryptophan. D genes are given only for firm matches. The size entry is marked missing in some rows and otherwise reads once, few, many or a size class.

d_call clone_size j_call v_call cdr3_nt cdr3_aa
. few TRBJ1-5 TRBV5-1 TGCGCCAGCAGCTTGGAGGGAAGGGGCAGCAATCAGCCCCAGCATTTT CASSLEGRGSNQPQHF
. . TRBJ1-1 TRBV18 TGTGCCAGCTCGCCACAGATGAACACTGAAGCTTTCTTT CASSPQMNTEAFF
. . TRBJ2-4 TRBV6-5 TGTGCCACCCTAGGCCAAAACATTCAGTACTTC CATLGQNIQYF
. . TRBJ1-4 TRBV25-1 TGTGCCAGCAGTGAAGTCCGAAGTGGGCGAGGGTTGAGTGAAAAACTGTTTTTT CASSEVRSGRGLSEKLFF
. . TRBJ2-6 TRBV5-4 TGTGCCAGCAGTCCTGGTAACTCTGGGGCCAACGTCCTGACTTTC CASSPGNSGANVLTF
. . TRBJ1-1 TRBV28 TGTGCCAGCAGGGCGGGGGAGGAGGCTGAAGCTTTCTTT CASRAGEEAEAFF
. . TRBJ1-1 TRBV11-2 TGTGCCAGCAGCTTAGTCCCCCGCACTGAAGCTTTCTTT CASSLVPRTEAFF
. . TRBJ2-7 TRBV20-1 TGCAGTGCTAGTGGGACGAATCACTACGAGCAGTACTTC CSASGTNHYEQYF
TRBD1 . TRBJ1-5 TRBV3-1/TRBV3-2 TGTGCCAGCAGCCAATCAGGGACAGCACTATTCAATCAGCCCCAGCATTTT CASSQSGTALFNQPQHF
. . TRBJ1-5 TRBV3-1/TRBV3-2 TGTGCCAGCAGCCAAGATAATACTGGCAATCAGCCCCAGCATTTT CASSQDNTGNQPQHF
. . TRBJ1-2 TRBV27 TGTGCCAGCAGTCTAGCCATTGGGGGGCTAAATGGCTACACCTTC CASSLAIGGLNGYTF
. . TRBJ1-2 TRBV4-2 TGTGCCAGCAGCCAAGCTCCTCTACCACGACCCGGGTACTATGGCTACACCTTC CASSQAPLPRPGYYGYTF
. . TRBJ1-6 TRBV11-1 TGTGCCAGCAGATCCGACCAGGGTTTGAATTCACCCCTCCACTTT CASRSDQGLNSPLHF
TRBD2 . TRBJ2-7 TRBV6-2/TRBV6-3 TGTGCCGGCAGTTACCAGGGAGGGTACGCCTACGAGCAGTACTTC CAGSYQGGYAYEQYF